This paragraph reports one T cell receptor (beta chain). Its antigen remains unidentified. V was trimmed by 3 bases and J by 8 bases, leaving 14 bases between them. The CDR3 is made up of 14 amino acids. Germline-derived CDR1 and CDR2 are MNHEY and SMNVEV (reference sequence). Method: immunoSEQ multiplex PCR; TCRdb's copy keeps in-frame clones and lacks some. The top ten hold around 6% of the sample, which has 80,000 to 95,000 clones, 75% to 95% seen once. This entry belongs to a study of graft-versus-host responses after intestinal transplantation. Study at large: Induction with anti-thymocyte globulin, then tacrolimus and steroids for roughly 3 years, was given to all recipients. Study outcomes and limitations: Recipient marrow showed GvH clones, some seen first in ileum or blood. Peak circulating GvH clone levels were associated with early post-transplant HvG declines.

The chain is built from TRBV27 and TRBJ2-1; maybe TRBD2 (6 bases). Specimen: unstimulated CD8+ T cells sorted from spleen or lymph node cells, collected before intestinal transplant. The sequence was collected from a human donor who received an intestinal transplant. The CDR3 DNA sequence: TGTGCCAGCAGTTTCCTCTCCGGGAGTCATGAGCAGTTCTTC. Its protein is CASSFLSGSHEQFF.